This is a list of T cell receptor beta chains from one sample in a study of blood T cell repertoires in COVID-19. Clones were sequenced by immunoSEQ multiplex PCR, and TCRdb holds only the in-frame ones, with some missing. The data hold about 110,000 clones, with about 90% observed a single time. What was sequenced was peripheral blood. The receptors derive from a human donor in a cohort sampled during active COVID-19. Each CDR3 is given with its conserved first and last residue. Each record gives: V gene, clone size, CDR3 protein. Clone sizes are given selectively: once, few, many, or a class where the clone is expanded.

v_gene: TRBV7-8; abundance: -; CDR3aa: CASSRGTGTDEQFF
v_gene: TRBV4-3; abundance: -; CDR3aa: CASSLQSSTDTQYF
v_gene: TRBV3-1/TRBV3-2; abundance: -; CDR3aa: CASSQPGLVIDEQFF
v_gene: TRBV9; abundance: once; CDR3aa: CASSPRGVHEQYF
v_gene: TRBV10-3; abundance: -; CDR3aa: CAIRLDGQGDEQFF
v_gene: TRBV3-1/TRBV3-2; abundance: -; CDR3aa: CASSYPGSGYGYTF
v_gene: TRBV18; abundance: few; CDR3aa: CASSPKTLSPTNYGYTF
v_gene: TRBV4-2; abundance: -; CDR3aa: CASSLTSAQETQYF
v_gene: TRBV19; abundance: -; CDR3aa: CASRSGASGASYEQYF
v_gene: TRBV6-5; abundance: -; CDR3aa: CASSYSGEAGSPLHF
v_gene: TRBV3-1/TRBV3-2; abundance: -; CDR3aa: CASNEGGTFSSTDTQYF
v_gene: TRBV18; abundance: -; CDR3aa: CASSPFSPGLAGGRNNEQFF
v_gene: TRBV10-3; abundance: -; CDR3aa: CAISGDRDTDTQYF
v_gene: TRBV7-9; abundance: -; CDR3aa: CASSRDKNTGELFF
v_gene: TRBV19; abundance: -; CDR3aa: CASSRDRGAEQYF
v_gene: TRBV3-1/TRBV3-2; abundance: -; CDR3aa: CASSPTGLETQYF
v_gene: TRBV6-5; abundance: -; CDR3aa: CASIGGGSGYTF
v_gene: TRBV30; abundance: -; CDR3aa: CAWGAGQGGEKLFF
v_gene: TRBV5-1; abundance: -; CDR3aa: CASSLGTGYTGELFF
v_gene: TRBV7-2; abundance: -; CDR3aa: CASSLSSLRRPGRYNEQFF
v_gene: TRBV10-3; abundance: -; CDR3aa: CAITDSGGKTGELFF
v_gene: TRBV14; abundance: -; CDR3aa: CASSQDLANEQFF
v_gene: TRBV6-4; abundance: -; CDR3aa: CASSESFLGAVNSPLHF
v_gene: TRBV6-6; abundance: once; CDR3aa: CASSYSPGTGLDTQYF
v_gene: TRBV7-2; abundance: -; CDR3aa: CASNQRGGTRNQPQHF
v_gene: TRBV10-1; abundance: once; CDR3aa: CASSAGTEAFF
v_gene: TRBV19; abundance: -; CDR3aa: CASSRGGDSPLHF
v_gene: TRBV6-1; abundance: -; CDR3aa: CASSEPAGGADQPQHF
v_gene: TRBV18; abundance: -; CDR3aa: CASSSDRGLDYGYTF
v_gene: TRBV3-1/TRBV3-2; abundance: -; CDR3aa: CASSLTGRGYTF
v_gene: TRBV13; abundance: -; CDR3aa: CASSLPAGGKTQYF
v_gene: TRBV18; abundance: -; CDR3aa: CASSPLRTSTDTQYF
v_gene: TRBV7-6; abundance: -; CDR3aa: CASSPQRDSYEQYF
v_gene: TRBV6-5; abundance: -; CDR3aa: CASSYASGGVTGELFF
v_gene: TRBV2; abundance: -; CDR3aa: CASTPRTQGANVGDYGYTF
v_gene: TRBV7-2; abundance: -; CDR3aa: CASSLARAAYNEQFF
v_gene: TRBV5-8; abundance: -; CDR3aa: CASSFNTDTQYF
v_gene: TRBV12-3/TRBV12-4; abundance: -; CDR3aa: CASSASRVQYF
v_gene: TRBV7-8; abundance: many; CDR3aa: CASSPQGSTGELFF